Shown below are 28 T cell receptor beta chains from a single sample sequenced in a study of blood T cell repertoires in COVID-19. This table comes from immunoSEQ multiplex PCR, and its TCRdb copy is limited to in-frame clones, with some not included. This sample has 150,000 or so clones, with approximately 85% found just once. Sequenced sample: peripheral blood. The receptors here all came from a man in his 60s who had recovered from COVID-19.

This clone was counted only a few times. The gene calls are TRBV9 and TRBJ2-7; TRBD1 matches 9 bases. This CDR3 is built from 16 residues. From germline, CDR1 is SGDLS and CDR2 YYNGEE. Losses at the gene ends were 2 bases for V and 3 bases for J; bases not matched to a gene: 9. This chain's CDR3 is CASSVGPGQGLYEQYF. CDR3 bases: TGTGCCAGCAGCGTCGGACCGGGACAGGGACTCTACGAGCAGTACTTC.

The chain joins TRBV3-1 (or the pseudogene TRBV3-2) to TRBJ2-3, with 8 bases lining up with TRBD1. CDR3 length equals 18 residues. V dropped 3 bases and J dropped 1; count of bases not matched to a gene: 12. The germline gives CDR1 LGHDT, CDR2 YNNKEL (reference sequence). The CDR3 DNA reads as TGTGCCAGCAGCCAGCCTACAGGGGGATCTATGGGCACAGATACGCAGTATTTT. It is translated as CASSQPTGGSMGTDTQYF.

The gene calls are TRBV7-9 and TRBJ2-7, with D perhaps matching TRBD1 (6 bases). The CDR3 consists of 15 residues. V was shortened by 5 bases and J by 2 bases, with 16 bases between the two germline ends. The V gene's germline CDR1 is SEHNR and CDR2 FQNEAQ (reference sequence). CDR3 region: CASSPGHSGAYEQYF. CDR3 DNA sequence: TGTGCCAGCAGCCCTGGACACTCAGGGGCCTACGAGCAGTACTTC.

This chain connects TRBV2 to TRBJ2-3, with a possible D match to TRBD1 (6 bases). Germline CDR1 is SNHLY and CDR2 is FYNNEI. The CDR3 length is 12 residues. With 3 bases removed from V and 8 bases from J, the gap between germline ends came to 9 bases. Here the CDR3 reads CASSDGGVTQYF. CDR3 DNA: TGTGCCAGCAGTGATGGGGGCGTTACGCAGTATTTT.

This clone appeared a few times. CDR3 sequence: CASSLMGQGRQDSPLHF. CDR3 bases: TGCGCCAGCAGCTTGATGGGACAGGGGCGGCAGGATTCACCCCTCCACTTT. The genes are TRBV5-1 and TRBJ1-6; 10 bases fit TRBD1. Trimming cost V 1 base and J 8 bases; bases outside gene matches: 9. Germline V lookup: CDR1 SGHRS, CDR2 YFSETQ. The CDR3 is 17 amino acids.

This chain connects TRBV30 to TRBJ1-4; D is undetermined. The CDR3 totals 14 residues. Per the germline V gene, CDR1 is GTSNPN and CDR2 is SVGIG (reference sequence). Trimming took off 5 bases at V and 0 bases at J, with 10 bases between the two ends. CDR3 coding DNA: TGTGCCTGGTCGCGGGCGGCAACTAATGAAAAACTGTTTTTT. It yields the protein CAWSRAATNEKLFF.

The chain uses TRBV6-6 and TRBJ1-5; 7 nucleotides agree with TRBD1. The CDR3 sequence is 14 residues long. Trimming cost V 6 bases and J 5 bases; bases outside gene matches: 7. Germline CDR1 and CDR2: MNHNY and SVGAGI (reference sequence). CDR3 region: CASSPDRVDQPQHF. The CDR3 bases are TGTGCCAGCAGCCCTGACAGGGTTGATCAGCCCCAGCATTTT.

This chain joins TRBV7-9 and TRBJ1-5; 9 bases match TRBD1. The CDR3 length is 13 residues. In germline, CDR1 is SEHNR, CDR2 FQNEAQ (reference sequence). The J segment lost 7 bases and the V segment lost 5 bases, leaving 3 bases of the junction unmatched. This CDR3 is CASSADRGQPQHF. Written as DNA, the CDR3 is TGTGCCAGCAGCGCGGACAGGGGCCAGCCCCAGCATTTT. Full variable domain (remainder filled in from reference TRBV7-9 and TRBJ1-5): DTGVSQNPRHKITKRGQNVTFRCDPISEHNRLYWYRQTLGQGPEFLTYFQNEAQLEKSRLLSDRFSAERPKGSFSTLEIQRTEQGDSAMYLCASSADRGQPQHFGDGTRLSIL.

The rearrangement links TRBV5-1 to TRBJ2-6, with D unresolved. V gave up 0 bases and J gave up 0 bases, with 10 bases separating them. CDR1 and CDR2 (germline): SGHRS, YFSETQ. CDR3 length: 17 amino acids. Here the CDR3 reads CASSLGAFLSGANVLTF. DNA for the CDR3: TGCGCCAGCAGCTTGGGAGCCTTCCTCTCTGGGGCCAACGTCCTGACTTTC.

The chain links TRBV11-3 to TRBJ2-1; no reliable D call. Germline V gene sequence: CDR1 SGHNT, CDR2 YENEEA. V shed 2 bases and J shed 5 bases, with 4 bases lying between them. This CDR3 contains 12 residues. The CDR3 is CASSLSDNEQFF. The CDR3 DNA sequence: TGTGCCAGCAGCTTAAGCGACAATGAGCAGTTCTTC.

V usage is TRBV15 and J usage is TRBJ1-1; the match to TRBD1 covers 9 bases. This CDR3 contains 14 residues. Germline CDR1 LNHNV, CDR2 YYDKDF (reference sequence). V dropped 3 bases and J dropped 5; count of bases not matched to a gene: 4. As DNA, the CDR3 is TGTGCCACCAGCAGGGGACAGGGAGGGACTGAAGCTTTCTTT. Translated, it gives CATSRGQGGTEAFF.

This chain joins TRBV19 and TRBJ1-6; no clear D gene. Germline CDR1 reads LNHDA; CDR2 reads SQIVND (reference sequence). The CDR3 runs to 15 residues. Trimming left V 5 bases short and J 8 bases short, with 16 bases between. CDR3 region: CASSFLSFGDSPLHF. The CDR3 nucleotides are TGTGCCAGTAGTTTCCTCTCCTTCGGGGATTCACCCCTCCACTTT.

The rearrangement joins TRBV7-9 to TRBJ2-1; D remains unclear. The germline CDR1 and CDR2 sequences are SEHNR and FQNEAQ (reference sequence). Trimming took 1 base from V and 2 from J, leaving 15 bases between them. The CDR3 is 17 residues long. CDR3 residues: CASSLDGPRGAYNEQFF. The DNA for the CDR3 is TGTGCCAGCAGCTTAGATGGTCCCAGAGGCGCCTACAATGAGCAGTTCTTC.

In this sample, this clone turned up a few times. This chain uses TRBV4-1 with TRBJ1-1, with 8 bases fitting TRBD1. The CDR3 is 15 residues long. Germline CDR1 reads MGHRA; CDR2 reads YSYEKL. The V and J ends lost 5 bases and 5 bases, in that order; junction bases with no gene match: 10. The CDR3 DNA sequence: TGCGCCAGCAGCACAGAGGACAGGGCCTCAACTGAAGCTTTCTTT. It yields the protein CASSTEDRASTEAFF.

J is TRBJ1-2 and V is TRBV30; 7 positions match TRBD1. The CDR3 contains 17 residues. The germline V gene encodes CDR1 GTSNPN and CDR2 SVGIG (reference sequence). V lost 0 bases, J lost 0 bases, and 10 bases stayed unmatched. CDR3 in amino acids: CAWSVEGADRANYGYTF. Written as DNA, the CDR3 is TGTGCCTGGAGTGTAGAGGGGGCCGACAGAGCTAACTATGGCTACACCTTC.

The V call is TRBV30, the J call TRBJ2-7; D is undetermined. Deletions cut 2 bases from V and 5 bases from J, with 16 bases between. The CDR3 has 14 amino acids. Germline values: CDR1 GTSNPN, CDR2 SVGIG (reference sequence). The CDR3 reads CAWSPYSGADEQYF. The CDR3 nucleotides read TGTGCCTGGAGTCCTTATTCGGGTGCCGACGAGCAGTACTTC.

The rearrangement joins TRBV19 to TRBJ2-2, with D hard to call. This CDR3 is 11 amino acids long. Germline V lookup: CDR1 LNHDA, CDR2 SQIVND (reference sequence). V dropped 10 bases and J dropped 7 bases, with 10 bases sitting between them. CDR3 DNA sequence: TGTGCCACCTACTATGGCGGGGAGCTGTTTTTT. Translated: CATYYGGELFF.

The chain carries TRBV4-1 and TRBJ1-4; the D gene is possibly TRBD1 (6 bases). With 2 bases removed from V and 5 bases from J, the gap between germline ends came to 9 bases. Per the germline V gene, CDR1 is MGHRA and CDR2 is YSYEKL. The CDR3 has 14 amino acids. The CDR3: CASSQWTENEKLFF. The DNA for the CDR3 is TGCGCCAGCAGCCAATGGACAGAGAATGAAAAACTGTTTTTT.

This rearrangement joins TRBV10-3 to TRBJ1-2; 9 nucleotides agree with TRBD1. With V trimmed by 9 bases and J by 1 base, 6 bases remained unmatched. This CDR3 is 14 amino acids long. Germline V gives CDR1 ENHRY, CDR2 SYGVKD. The CDR3 nucleotides read TGTGCCATACAGGGGGCGAAATTTAACTATGGCTACACCTTC. Amino acid sequence: CAIQGAKFNYGYTF.

For the CDR3, the DNA is TGCGCCAGCAGCACACTCCAGGGGGCGAAAAACATTCAGTACTTC. Amino acids: CASSTLQGAKNIQYF. The rearrangement links TRBV5-1 to TRBJ2-4, with 8 bases matching TRBD1. The CDR3 contains 15 residues. The germline CDR1 and CDR2 sequences are SGHRS and YFSETQ. V shed 4 bases and J 4 bases; nucleotides not matched to a gene: 7.

The gene calls are TRBV2 and TRBJ1-1; 7 bases map to TRBD1. CDR1 and CDR2 (germline): SNHLY, FYNNEI. V lost 8 bases, J lost 0 bases, and 12 bases stayed unmatched. This CDR3 comprises 16 residues. CDR3 in DNA: TGTGCCAGCCTCATCCCGGGACAGATAATGAACACTGAAGCTTTCTTT. Translating it yields CASLIPGQIMNTEAFF.

This chain joins TRBV5-1 and TRBJ2-1, with a possible D match to TRBD2 (6 bases). Germline loops: CDR1 SGHRS, CDR2 YFSETQ. The CDR3 sequence is 16 residues long. V lost 6 bases and J lost 0, with 16 bases in between. This CDR3 is CASTRWGGSSYNEQFF. The CDR3 region has the DNA TGCGCCAGCACCCGGTGGGGAGGCAGCTCCTACAATGAGCAGTTCTTC.

Comments on this clone: One end of the junction fails to match germline, which may point to a read error. The V call is TRBV7-7, the J call TRBJ1-4; 7 bases are a match to TRBD1. The CDR3 runs 15 residues. Germline assignment: CDR1 SSHAT and CDR2 FNYEAQ (reference sequence). CDR3: CASSLAQGTNEKLFF. The CDR3, as DNA: TGTGCTAGCAGCTTAGCACAGGGGACTAATGAAAAACTGTTTTTT.

This clone showed up just a few times. In DNA, the CDR3 is TGTGCCATCAGGCTGACAGATACCGGGGAGCTGTTTTTT. Amino acids: CAIRLTDTGELFF. The chain couples TRBV10-3 to TRBJ2-2; TRBD1 might be the D (5 bases). This CDR3 has 13 amino acids. Germline loops: CDR1 ENHRY, CDR2 SYGVKD. V lost 6 bases, J lost 5 bases, and 10 bases lay in between.

The chain links TRBV5-4 to TRBJ2-1, with 11 bases that match TRBD1. The CDR3 has 16 residues. J lost 6 bases, V lost 4 bases, and 9 bases had no gene match. CDR1 is SGHNT, CDR2 YYREEE, per germline (reference sequence). This CDR3 is CASSPGTGGWVNEQFF. The CDR3 coding sequence is TGTGCCAGCAGCCCCGGGACAGGGGGTTGGGTCAATGAGCAGTTCTTC.

The J gene is TRBJ2-7, the V gene TRBV6-2 or TRBV6-3; a weak D match, TRBD2 (6 bases). CDR3 size: 18 residues. Deletions cut 2 bases from V and 4 bases from J, with 24 bases between. Per the germline V gene, CDR1 is MNHEY and CDR2 is SVGEGT. CDR3 bases: TGTGCCAGCAGTTACGGTGCGGGACCCCCACCCAAGGGATACGAGCAGTACTTC. It is translated as CASSYGAGPPPKGYEQYF.

The V and J genes are TRBV3-1 (or the pseudogene TRBV3-2) and TRBJ1-2; tentative D call: TRBD1 (5 bases). CDR1 and CDR2 from the germline V gene are LGHDT and YNNKEL (reference sequence). The CDR3 has 13 amino acids. Trimming removed 0 bases at V and 8 bases at J, with 10 bases between. The CDR3 loop reads CASSQDLRVGYTF. As DNA, the CDR3 is TGTGCCAGCAGCCAAGATCTCAGGGTCGGCTACACCTTC.

This clone showed up just once. The chain combines TRBV6-5 with TRBJ2-3; 9 bases agree with TRBD2. V lost 2 bases to trimming and J lost 3 bases; unmatched junction nucleotides: 6. The CDR3 is 16 residues long. Germline CDR1 MNHEY, CDR2 SVGAGI. The CDR3 sequence: CASSYRLAVPTDTQYF. The CDR3, as DNA: TGTGCCAGCAGTTACAGACTAGCGGTGCCGACAGATACGCAGTATTTT.